This T cell receptor (beta chain) was sequenced for a study of cytotoxic CD8 clonotypes in ibrutinib-treated CLL. Across the study: A median approximately 12 months of treatment, range 6 to 36, preceded the collection of response samples. Notes on the study in general: Baseline clonality exceeded age-matched healthy donors and tracked circulating CD8+ T-cell counts.

Details on this clone: Its cognate antigen is unknown.

Around 2 micrograms of genomic DNA from cryopreserved PBMCs went into TCR beta libraries. The germline gives CDR1 SGHRS, CDR2 YFSETQ. The CDR3 totals 15 residues. V lost 2 bases and J lost 4; bases outside the gene matches: 3. Some clones are missing from TCRdb's copy, which holds only in-frame ones; the method was immunoSEQ multiplex PCR. The table has more than 110,000 clones, around 81% seen once. The source material was PBMCs, sampled after 36 months of ibrutinib treatment. The chain has TRBV5-1 and TRBJ2-1; TRBD2 agrees at 10 bases. The sequence came from a human donor with chronic lymphocytic leukemia. CDR3 sequence reads: CASSFQRGGYNEQFF. For the CDR3, the DNA is TGCGCCAGCAGCTTTCAGCGGGGGGGATACAATGAGCAGTTCTTC.